This TCR beta chain was found in a study of shared clonotypes between healthy human individuals. Germline CDR1 reads SNHLY; CDR2 reads FYNNEI. This CDR3 spans 15 amino acids. Trimming shortened V by 6 bases and J by 6 bases, and 21 bases separated the two germline ends. Findings and limits, study-wide: Naive subsets generally had larger estimated richness than memory subsets.

As for this clone: Its antigen is undetermined.

The method was immunoSEQ multiplex PCR; TCRdb's version includes in-frame clones alone and lacks a portion of them. Of 2 million to 2.5 million clones detected, 80% to 95% appear once; the ten largest clones hold 0.36%. Source material: naive CD4+ T cells from PBMCs. The subset was: CD45RA+ positively selected. The receptor comes from a man aged 18 to 29 in good health. Some clones in this sample may be carry-over from other donors' samples. The chain couples TRBV2 to TRBJ2-7; D might be TRBD2 (5 bases). The CDR3 protein is CASSLSLAPVREQYF. CDR3 DNA sequence: TGTGCCAGCAGCCTCTCTTTAGCGCCGGTGCGCGAGCAGTACTTC.